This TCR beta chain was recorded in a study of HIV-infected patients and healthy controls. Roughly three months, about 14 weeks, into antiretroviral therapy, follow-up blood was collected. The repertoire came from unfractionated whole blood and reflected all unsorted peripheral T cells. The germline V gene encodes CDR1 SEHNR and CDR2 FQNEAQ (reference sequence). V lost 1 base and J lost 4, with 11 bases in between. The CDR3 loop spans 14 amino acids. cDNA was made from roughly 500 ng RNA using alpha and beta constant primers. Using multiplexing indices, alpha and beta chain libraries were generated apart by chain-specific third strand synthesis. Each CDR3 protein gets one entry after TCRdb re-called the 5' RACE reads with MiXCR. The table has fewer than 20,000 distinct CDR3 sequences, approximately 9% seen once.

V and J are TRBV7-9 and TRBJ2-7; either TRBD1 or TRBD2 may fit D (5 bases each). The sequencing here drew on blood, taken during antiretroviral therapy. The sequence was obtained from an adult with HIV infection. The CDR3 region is CASSLGTGLYEQYF. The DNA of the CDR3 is TGTGCCAGCAGCTTAGGAACAGGACTGTACGAGCAGTACTTC.